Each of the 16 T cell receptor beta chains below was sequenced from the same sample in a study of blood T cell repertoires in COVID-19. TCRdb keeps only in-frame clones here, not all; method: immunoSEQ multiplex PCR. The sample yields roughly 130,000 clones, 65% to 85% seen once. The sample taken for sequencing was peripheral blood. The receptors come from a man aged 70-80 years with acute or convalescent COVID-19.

The CDR3 sequence: CASGGSGVASPLHF. CDR3 in DNA: TGTGCTAGTGGCGGTTCGGGGGTGGCTTCACCCCTCCACTTT. V usage is TRBV12-5 and J usage is TRBJ1-6; TRBD1 might be the D (5 bases). The V end lost 6 bases, the J end lost 9 bases, and 15 bases lay between the germline ends. This CDR3 has 14 residues. Germline assignment: CDR1 LGHNT and CDR2 FRNRAP.

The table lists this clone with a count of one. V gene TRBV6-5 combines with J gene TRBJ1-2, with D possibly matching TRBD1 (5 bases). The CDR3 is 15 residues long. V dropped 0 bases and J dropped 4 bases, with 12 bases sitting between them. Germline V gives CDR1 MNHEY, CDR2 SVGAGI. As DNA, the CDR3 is TGTGCCAGCAGTTACTCAGGAGGGGTAACCTATGGCTACACCTTC. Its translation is CASSYSGGVTYGYTF.

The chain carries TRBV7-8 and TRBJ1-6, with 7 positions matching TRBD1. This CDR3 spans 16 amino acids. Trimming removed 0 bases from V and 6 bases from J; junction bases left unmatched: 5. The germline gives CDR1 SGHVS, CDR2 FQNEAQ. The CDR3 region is CASSLAADRANSPLHF. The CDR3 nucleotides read TGTGCCAGCAGCTTAGCGGCCGACAGGGCTAATTCACCCCTCCACTTT.

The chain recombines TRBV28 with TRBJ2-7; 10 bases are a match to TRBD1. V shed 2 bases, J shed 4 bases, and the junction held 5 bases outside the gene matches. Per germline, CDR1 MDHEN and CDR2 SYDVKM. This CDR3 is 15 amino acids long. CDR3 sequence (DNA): TGTGCCAGCAGTTTAGGGGGACAGGGGCTATACGAGCAGTACTTC. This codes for CASSLGGQGLYEQYF.

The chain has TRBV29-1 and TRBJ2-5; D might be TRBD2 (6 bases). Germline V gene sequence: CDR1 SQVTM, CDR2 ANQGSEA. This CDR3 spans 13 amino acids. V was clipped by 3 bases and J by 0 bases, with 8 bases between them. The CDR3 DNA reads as TGCAGCGTTGACCGGGGGTACCAAGAGACCCAGTACTTC. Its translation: CSVDRGYQETQYF.

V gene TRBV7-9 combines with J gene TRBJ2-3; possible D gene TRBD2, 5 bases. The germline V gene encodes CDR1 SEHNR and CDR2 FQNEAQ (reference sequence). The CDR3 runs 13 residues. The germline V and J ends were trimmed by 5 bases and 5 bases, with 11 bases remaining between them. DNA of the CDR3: TGTGCCAGCAGCCCGGGAAGCCAAGATACGCAGTATTTT. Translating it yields CASSPGSQDTQYF.

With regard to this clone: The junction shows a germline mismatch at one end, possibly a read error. CDR3 sequence: CATSRDSAGGSTIYF. The CDR3, as DNA: TGTGCCACCAGCAGAGATTCGGCAGGGGGAAGCACCATATATTTT. The V call is TRBV15, the J call TRBJ1-3, with 7 positions matching TRBD1. The CDR3 consists of 15 residues. Germline lookup yields CDR1 LNHNV and CDR2 YYDKDF (reference sequence).

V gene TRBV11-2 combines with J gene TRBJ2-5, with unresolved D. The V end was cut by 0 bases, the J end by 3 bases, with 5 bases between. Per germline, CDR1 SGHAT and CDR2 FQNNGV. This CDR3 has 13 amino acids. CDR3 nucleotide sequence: TGTGCCAGCAGCTTAGAACCAGAAGAGACCCAGTACTTC. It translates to CASSLEPEETQYF. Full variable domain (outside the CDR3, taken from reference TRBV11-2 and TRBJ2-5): EAGVAQSPRYKIIEKRQSVAFWCNPISGHATLYWYQQILGQGPKLLIQFQNNGVVDDSQLPKDRFSAERLKGVDSTLKIQPAKLEDSAVYLCASSLEPEETQYFGPGTRLLVL.

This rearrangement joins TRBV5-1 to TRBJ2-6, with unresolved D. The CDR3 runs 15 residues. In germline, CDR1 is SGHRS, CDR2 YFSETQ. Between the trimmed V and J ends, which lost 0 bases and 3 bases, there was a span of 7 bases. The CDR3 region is CASSLANSGANVLTF. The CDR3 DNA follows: TGCGCCAGCAGCTTGGCCAACAGTGGGGCCAACGTCCTGACTTTC. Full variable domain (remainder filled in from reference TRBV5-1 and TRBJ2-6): KAGVTQTPRYLIKTRGQQVTLSCSPISGHRSVSWYQQTPGQGLQFLFEYFSETQRNKGNFPGRFSGRQFSNSRSEMNVSTLELGDSALYLCASSLANSGANVLTFGAGSRLTVL.

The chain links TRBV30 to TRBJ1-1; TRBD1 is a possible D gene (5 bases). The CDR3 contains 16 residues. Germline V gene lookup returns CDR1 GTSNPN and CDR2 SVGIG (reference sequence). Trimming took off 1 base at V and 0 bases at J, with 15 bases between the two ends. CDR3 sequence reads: CAWSGVGGTLNTEAFF. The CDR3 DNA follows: TGTGCCTGGAGTGGTGTGGGGGGGACCTTGAACACTGAAGCTTTCTTT.

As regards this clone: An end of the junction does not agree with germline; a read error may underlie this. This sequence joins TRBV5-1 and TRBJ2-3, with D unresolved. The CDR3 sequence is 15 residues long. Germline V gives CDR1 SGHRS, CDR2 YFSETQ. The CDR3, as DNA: TGCGCCAGCAGATTGGGGATGGGCTACACAGATACGCAGTATTTT. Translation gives CASRLGMGYTDTQYF.

CDR3 DNA: TGTGCCAGCAGCAAAGGACAGGGTCCCTCCTACGAGCAGTACTTC. Its translation: CASSKGQGPSYEQYF. This chain links TRBV21-1 with TRBJ2-7; the table's D call TRBD1 went unverified against the DNA. TRBV21-1 is marked as a pseudogene. CDR3 length equals 15 residues.

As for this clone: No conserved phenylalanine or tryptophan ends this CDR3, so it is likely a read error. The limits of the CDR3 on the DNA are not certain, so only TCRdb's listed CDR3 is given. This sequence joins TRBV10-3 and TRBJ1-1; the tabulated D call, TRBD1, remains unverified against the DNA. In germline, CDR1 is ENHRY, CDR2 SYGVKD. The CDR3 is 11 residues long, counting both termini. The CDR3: CAISAGQKLLL.

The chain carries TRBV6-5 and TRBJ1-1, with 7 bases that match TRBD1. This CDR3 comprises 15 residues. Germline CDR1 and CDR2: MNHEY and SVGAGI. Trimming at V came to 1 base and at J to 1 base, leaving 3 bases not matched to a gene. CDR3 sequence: CASSYYGQENTEAFF. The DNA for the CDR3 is TGTGCCAGCAGTTACTATGGACAGGAGAACACTGAAGCTTTCTTT.

The CDR3 DNA reads TGCGCCAGCAGCTTTTGGTCAGGGGCGAACACCGGGGAGCTGTTTTTT. Encoded protein: CASSFWSGANTGELFF. The chain joins TRBV5-1 to TRBJ2-2; weak D call: TRBD1 (6 bases). With 2 bases removed from V and 0 bases from J, the gap between germline ends came to 11 bases. Germline V CDR1 and CDR2: SGHRS, YFSETQ. CDR3 length equals 16 residues.

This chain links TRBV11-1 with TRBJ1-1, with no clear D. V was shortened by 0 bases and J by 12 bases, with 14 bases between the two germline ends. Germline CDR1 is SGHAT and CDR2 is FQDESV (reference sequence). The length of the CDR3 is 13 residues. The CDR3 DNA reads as TGTGCCAGCAGCTTAGCCGGGAGTAGAAGGACTTTCTTT. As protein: CASSLAGSRRTFF.